The entry below gives a single T cell receptor (beta chain) sequence along with its context. From the 5' RACE reads, TCRdb called clonotypes with MiXCR, one entry per CDR3 protein. This sample has under 200,000 distinct CDR3 sequences, with 9.5% to 11% found just once. Germline V gives CDR1 LGHNA, CDR2 YSLEER. The CDR3 has 17 amino acids. With V trimmed by 0 bases and J by 2 bases, 7 bases remained unmatched. This entry is derived from a study of T cells after yellow fever vaccination. This clonotype originated in a man aged 18 to 30 who received the YFV17D yellow fever vaccine. This sample comprised CD8+ T cells sorted from PBMCs, obtained 15 days after the yellow fever booster vaccination. The V gene is TRBV4-3, the J gene TRBJ2-7; 10 nucleotides align to TRBD1. The CDR3: CASSQEIPGQGAYEQYF. In DNA, the CDR3 is TGCGCCAGCAGCCAAGAAATTCCCGGACAGGGGGCCTACGAGCAGTACTTC.